The rows below give T cell receptor beta chains drawn from one sample of a study of cytomegalovirus exposure and HLA in healthy donors. Produced via immunoSEQ multiplex PCR; TCRdb's table is partial and in-frame only. Of fewer than 200,000 clones in the sample, about 86% are singletons; the top ten hold 2% to 2.5%. The sequencing input was PBMCs. The receptors stem from a woman aged 25 to 39 in good health and CMV-seronegative. Each CDR3 is given with its conserved first and last residue. A D gene is named only where the DNA matches it firmly. Where a row states a size, it is once, few, many or the class of an expanded clone; other rows omit it.

D: -
size: -
V: TRBV5-5
J: TRBJ2-5
DNA: TGTGCCAGCAGCCGACAAGACAGTACAGAGACCCAGTACTTC
CDR3: CASSRQDSTETQYF

D: TRBD2
size: -
V: TRBV10-1
J: TRBJ2-1
DNA: TGCGCCAGCAGTCGCGGGGGGGCGACGGGGAATGAGCAGTTCTTC
CDR3: CASSRGGATGNEQFF

D: TRBD1
size: -
V: TRBV28
J: TRBJ2-7
DNA: TGTGCCAGCAGTTTATGGGGGGACAGCTCCTACGAGCAGTACTTC
CDR3: CASSLWGDSSYEQYF

D: -
size: few
V: TRBV7-9
J: TRBJ2-1
DNA: TGTGCCAGCAGCTCTGACTTGAACCATGAGCAGTTCTTC
CDR3: CASSSDLNHEQFF

D: TRBD1
size: -
V: TRBV5-4
J: TRBJ2-7
DNA: TGTGCCAGCAGCTTGGGGACAGGGTCCCAGGTGCAGTACTTC
CDR3: CASSLGTGSQVQYF

D: TRBD1
size: -
V: TRBV7-8
J: TRBJ2-7
DNA: TGTGCCAGCAGCTTAAGGGACAGGAAGTCCTACGAGCAGTACTTC
CDR3: CASSLRDRKSYEQYF

D: TRBD1
size: -
V: TRBV7-8
J: TRBJ2-3
DNA: TGTGCCAGCAGCTTAGCTGGGGCGGGACAGGGTATGGATACGCAGTATTTT
CDR3: CASSLAGAGQGMDTQYF

D: -
size: -
V: TRBV5-1
J: TRBJ2-6
DNA: TGCGCCAGCAGCTTGGAACGGATCTCTGGGGCCAACGGCCTGACTTTC
CDR3: CASSLERISGANGLTF

D: -
size: -
V: TRBV5-1
J: TRBJ1-5
DNA: TGCGCCAGCAGTTTACAGGGCGTCGTCGGACAGCCCCAGCATTTT
CDR3: CASSLQGVVGQPQHF

D: TRBD1
size: once
V: TRBV28
J: TRBJ2-7
DNA: TGTGCCAGCAGCACGGGACAGCTCTCCTACGAGCAGTACTTC
CDR3: CASSTGQLSYEQYF

D: TRBD1
size: -
V: TRBV29-1
J: TRBJ2-7
DNA: TGCAGCGTTCTCACAGGGGCAGGTGGCGAGCAGTACTTC
CDR3: CSVLTGAGGEQYF

D: -
size: -
V: TRBV19
J: TRBJ2-2
DNA: TGTGCCAGTAGTTGGGGACAGAACACCGGGGAGCTGTTTTTT
CDR3: CASSWGQNTGELFF

D: -
size: -
V: TRBV7-9
J: TRBJ1-6
DNA: TGTGCCAGCAGCTCGAACAGGGAGACATATAATTCACCCCTCCACTTT
CDR3: CASSSNRETYNSPLHF

D: -
size: -
V: TRBV28
J: TRBJ2-1
DNA: TGTGCCAGCAGTTTGGCGACAGCCACCTACAATGAGCAGTTCTTC
CDR3: CASSLATATYNEQFF

D: TRBD1
size: -
V: TRBV28
J: TRBJ1-3
DNA: TGTGCCAGCAGTTATCCGGGACAGGGGGCAAGGGACACCATATATTTT
CDR3: CASSYPGQGARDTIYF

D: -
size: -
V: TRBV7-9
J: TRBJ2-4
DNA: TGTGCCAGCAGCTTAGATTCACAGAGCCTAGCCAAAAACATTCAGTACTTC
CDR3: CASSLDSQSLAKNIQYF

D: -
size: -
V: TRBV27
J: TRBJ1-4
DNA: TGTGCCAGCGGCCCTGCACGGGTCATAAATGAAAAACTGTTTTTT
CDR3: CASGPARVINEKLFF

D: TRBD1
size: -
V: TRBV6-6
J: TRBJ2-5
DNA: TGTGCCAGCATACAGGACAGGGCTAACCAAGAGACCCAGTACTTC
CDR3: CASIQDRANQETQYF

D: TRBD1
size: -
V: TRBV28
J: TRBJ2-7
DNA: TGTGCCAGCAGTTTATTGGGACAGGGTCTTAACGAGCAGTACTTC
CDR3: CASSLLGQGLNEQYF

D: -
size: -
V: TRBV14
J: TRBJ1-1
DNA: TGTGCCAGTAAACAGGGAAGTAACACTGAAGCTTTCTTT
CDR3: CASKQGSNTEAFF

D: TRBD1
size: -
V: TRBV28
J: TRBJ2-7
DNA: TGTGCCAGCACGGTTGACGGGACAGGGGTCTACGAGCAGTACTTC
CDR3: CASTVDGTGVYEQYF

D: -
size: -
V: TRBV5-1
J: TRBJ1-6
DNA: TGCGCCAGCAGCTTGCGAGGAGAAGGTTCACCCCTCCACTTT
CDR3: CASSLRGEGSPLHF

D: -
size: -
V: TRBV9
J: TRBJ1-6
DNA: TGTGCCAGCAGCGTAGGGGCAGGGGTTGATATATCACCCCTCCACTTT
CDR3: CASSVGAGVDISPLHF

D: -
size: -
V: TRBV6-5
J: TRBJ1-2
DNA: TGTGCCAGCAGTATGGGGATGGGGGGGTACTATGGCTACACCTTC
CDR3: CASSMGMGGYYGYTF

D: -
size: once
V: TRBV27
J: TRBJ2-7
DNA: TGTGCCAGCAGTCCCGGGACACTTATCTACGAGCAGTACTTC
CDR3: CASSPGTLIYEQYF

D: -
size: -
V: TRBV5-4
J: TRBJ2-7
DNA: TGTGCCAGCGAGGGGGGGACTAAAAAAGGACAGGGTCTTGTCTACGAGCAGTACTTC
CDR3: CASEGGTKKGQGLVYEQYF

D: -
size: -
V: TRBV7-9
J: TRBJ1-2
DNA: TGTGCCAGCAGCTTAGAGCCCGATAACTATGGCTACACCTTC
CDR3: CASSLEPDNYGYTF

D: TRBD2
size: -
V: TRBV5-1
J: TRBJ2-3
DNA: TGCGCCAGCAGCTTCAAAATAGCGGGAGATGGCACAGATACGCAGTATTTT
CDR3: CASSFKIAGDGTDTQYF

D: -
size: -
V: TRBV6-4
J: TRBJ1-1
DNA: TGTGCCAGCAGCGCTCGGGGACATGGCGAAGAGGAAGCTTTCTTT
CDR3: CASSARGHGEEEAFF

D: -
size: -
V: TRBV11-3
J: TRBJ2-1
DNA: TGTGCCAGCAGCTCAGGACTGGAGAATGAGCAGTTCTTC
CDR3: CASSSGLENEQFF

D: TRBD1
size: -
V: TRBV10-3
J: TRBJ1-4
DNA: TGTGCCATCAGTAGCTTACAGGGGGCGGAAATTGAAAAACTGTTTTTT
CDR3: CAISSLQGAEIEKLFF

D: -
size: -
V: TRBV10-1
J: TRBJ2-2
DNA: TGCGCCAGCAGTGAGTCGGTACAGAACACCGGGGAGCTGTTTTTT
CDR3: CASSESVQNTGELFF

D: TRBD1
size: -
V: TRBV15
J: TRBJ2-7
DNA: TGTGCCACCAGCAGAGCAGGGGGCTCCTACGAGCAGTACTTC
CDR3: CATSRAGGSYEQYF

D: -
size: -
V: TRBV9
J: TRBJ2-1
DNA: TGTGCCAGCAGCGTAGCTTATGGGCAAATGTATGAGCAGTTCTTC
CDR3: CASSVAYGQMYEQFF

D: TRBD1
size: -
V: TRBV9
J: TRBJ2-5
DNA: TGTGCCAGCAGCGAAGGGACAGGTCAAGAGACCCAGTACTTC
CDR3: CASSEGTGQETQYF

D: -
size: few
V: TRBV7-2
J: TRBJ2-5
DNA: TGTGCCAGCAGCTTACGGCAAGAGACCCAGTACTTC
CDR3: CASSLRQETQYF

D: -
size: -
V: TRBV7-9
J: TRBJ2-7
DNA: TGTGCCAGCAGCTTAGCCGGCGGGGTGGGGTCCTACGAGCAGTACTTC
CDR3: CASSLAGGVGSYEQYF

D: -
size: -
V: TRBV19
J: TRBJ1-3
DNA: TGTGCCAGTAGTATGATACGGGGGTCTGGAAACACCATATATTTT
CDR3: CASSMIRGSGNTIYF

D: TRBD1
size: -
V: TRBV28
J: TRBJ2-7
DNA: TGTGCCAGTACTTCGCCGGGGGGACAGGGGGGCGAGCAGTACTTC
CDR3: CASTSPGGQGGEQYF

D: -
size: few
V: TRBV7-2
J: TRBJ1-4
DNA: TGTGCCAGCAGCTCAGATCCTGCAACTAATGAAAAACTGTTTTTT
CDR3: CASSSDPATNEKLFF

D: TRBD2
size: -
V: TRBV5-1
J: TRBJ2-3
DNA: TGCGCCAGCAGCTTGCAGGCGGGAGGGTCAGATACGCAGTATTTT
CDR3: CASSLQAGGSDTQYF

D: -
size: -
V: TRBV27
J: TRBJ1-3
DNA: TGTGCCAGCAGGACCCACAGGGACCCCAATCGAAACACCATATATTTT
CDR3: CASRTHRDPNRNTIYF